What follows are 24 T cell receptor beta chains derived from one specimen sequenced in a study of blood T cell repertoires in COVID-19 (TCRdb year 2020). Libraries were constructed by the immunoSEQ multiplex PCR assay. TCRdb stores this immuneACCESS table with in-frame sequences only. Part of the clones is absent; in the studies checked, under half of the shortfall reflects unresolved V genes, and no reason is known for the rest. The sample table records around 120,000 clones; about 83% of these occur just once. Roughly 10% of the sample belongs to the ten largest clones. The material sequenced was peripheral blood. Receptors were obtained from a man aged 35 to 55 with active or convalescent COVID-19.

The V and J genes are TRBV11-2 and TRBJ2-7; TRBD1 matches 8 bases. This CDR3 has 14 residues. The germline gives CDR1 SGHAT, CDR2 FQNNGV. Trimming cost V 5 bases and J 2 bases; bases outside gene matches: 5. The CDR3 region is CASSATGATYEQYF. The CDR3 nucleotides read TGTGCCAGCAGCGCGACAGGGGCCACCTACGAGCAGTACTTC. Filled out from reference TRBV11-2 and TRBJ2-7, the complete variable domain reads EAGVAQSPRYKIIEKRQSVAFWCNPISGHATLYWYQQILGQGPKLLIQFQNNGVVDDSQLPKDRFSAERLKGVDSTLKIQPAKLEDSAVYLCASSATGATYEQYFGPGTRLTVT.

V usage is TRBV7-2 and J usage is TRBJ2-7; a possible D gene is TRBD2 (5 bases). This CDR3 is built from 14 residues. V lost 7 bases, J lost 1 base, and 14 bases lay in between. Germline assignment: CDR1 SGHTA and CDR2 FQGNSA. CDR3 nucleotide sequence: TGTGCCAGCATCCCGGAGGTAGCATCCTACGAGCAGTACTTC. This codes for CASIPEVASYEQYF.

The V gene is TRBV5-1, the J gene TRBJ2-5; D is ambiguous. Germline V gene lookup returns CDR1 SGHRS and CDR2 YFSETQ. Trimming cost V 2 bases and J 1 base, with 15 bases left between them. The CDR3 is made up of 16 amino acids. The CDR3 protein is CASSFTPPSLQETQYF. The CDR3, as DNA: TGCGCCAGCAGCTTTACCCCCCCCAGTCTCCAAGAGACCCAGTACTTC.

The V gene is TRBV7-2, the J gene TRBJ2-3; 8 positions match TRBD2. The V segment lost 4 bases and the J segment 1 base; nucleotides outside the gene matches: 7. The CDR3 has 16 residues. The V gene's germline CDR1 is SGHTA and CDR2 FQGNSA. The CDR3 coding sequence is TGTGCCAGCAGCTACGACAGCGGGGGCCGCACAGATACGCAGTATTTT. Translated, it gives CASSYDSGGRTDTQYF. Looking up the rest from reference TRBV7-2 and TRBJ2-3 gives the full variable domain: GAGVSQSPSNKVTEKGKDVELRCDPISGHTALYWYRQSLGQGLEFLIYFQGNSAPDKSGLPSDRFSAERTGGSVSTLTIQRTQQEDSAVYLCASSYDSGGRTDTQYFGPGTRLTVL.

Only one count was recorded for this clone. The chain has TRBV6-5 and TRBJ1-4, with D perhaps matching TRBD1 (5 bases). The V gene lost 10 bases and the J gene lost 7 bases, with 16 bases spanning the gap. The CDR3 consists of 13 residues. The germline CDR1 and CDR2 sequences are MNHEY and SVGAGI. The CDR3 reads CATLGGDREKLFF. DNA of the CDR3: TGTGCCACCTTGGGAGGGGATCGTGAAAAACTGTTTTTT.

The CDR3 DNA reads TGTGCCAGTAGTATAGATACAGGGGGTAACACCGGGGAGCTGTTTTTT. Its translation: CASSIDTGGNTGELFF. The chain links TRBV19 to TRBJ2-2; 8 positions agree with TRBD1. Germline V gene data show CDR1 as LNHDA and CDR2 as SQIVND (reference sequence). This CDR3 is built from 16 residues. Trimming cost V 0 bases and J 2 bases; bases outside gene matches: 2. Full variable domain (outside the CDR3, taken from reference TRBV19 and TRBJ2-2): DGGITQSPKYLFRKEGQNVTLSCEQNLNHDAMYWYRQDPGQGLRLIYYSQIVNDFQKGDIAEGYSVSREKKESFPLTVTSAQKNPTAFYLCASSIDTGGNTGELFFGEGSRLTVL.

The chain has TRBV6-6 and TRBJ1-1, with 9 bases aligning to TRBD1. V was clipped by 5 bases and J by 0 bases; unmatched bases: 10. CDR3 length equals 17 residues. Germline lookup yields CDR1 MNHNY and CDR2 SVGAGI (reference sequence). CDR3 nucleotide sequence: TGTGCCAGCAGTCGCATCGGACAGGGGTCGATGAACACTGAAGCTTTCTTT. The encoded protein is CASSRIGQGSMNTEAFF.

The rearrangement links TRBV30 to TRBJ2-3; TRBD2 agrees at 7 bases. CDR3 length: 15 amino acids. Germline V CDR1 and CDR2: GTSNPN, SVGIG (reference sequence). Germline trimming cut 0 bases from V and 1 base from J; bases unmatched to any gene: 4. The CDR3 DNA sequence: TGTGCCTGGAGTGTCGGGGGGAAAGGCACAGATACGCAGTATTTT. Amino acid sequence: CAWSVGGKGTDTQYF.

This clone was observed a handful of times. The V and J genes are TRBV5-4 and TRBJ2-1, with D maybe TRBD2 (5 bases). The CDR3 sequence is 13 residues long. Trimming removed 4 bases at V and 15 bases at J, with 20 bases between. Per the germline V gene, CDR1 is SGHNT and CDR2 is YYREEE (reference sequence). The CDR3 spells CASSESTSPLLFF. The CDR3 DNA sequence: TGTGCCAGCAGCGAAAGCACTAGTCCTCTGCTGTTCTTC.

CDR3 DNA sequence: TGTGCCAGCAGTGAGACCGGCACAGGGCTTAATGAAAAACTGTTTTTT. Translating it yields CASSETGTGLNEKLFF. This chain connects TRBV25-1 to TRBJ1-4; D is perhaps TRBD1 (6 bases). The CDR3 sequence is 16 residues long. The V end was cut by 3 bases, the J end by 4 bases, with 15 bases between. Germline V lookup: CDR1 MGHDK, CDR2 SYGVNS.

This clone came up once. The V call is TRBV5-1, the J call TRBJ1-2; D is perhaps TRBD1 (5 bases). Trimming took 3 bases from V and 0 from J, leaving 12 bases between them. CDR3 size: 15 residues. CDR1 SGHRS and CDR2 YFSETQ come from the germline V gene. For the CDR3, the DNA is TGCGCCAGCAGCTGGGGCAGCGATACTAACTATGGCTACACCTTC. As protein: CASSWGSDTNYGYTF. Full variable domain (missing parts from reference TRBV5-1 and TRBJ1-2): KAGVTQTPRYLIKTRGQQVTLSCSPISGHRSVSWYQQTPGQGLQFLFEYFSETQRNKGNFPGRFSGRQFSNSRSEMNVSTLELGDSALYLCASSWGSDTNYGYTFGSGTRLTVV.

J is TRBJ2-7 and V is TRBV28; the D gene is possibly TRBD1 (6 bases). The CDR3 consists of 14 residues. Germline V CDR1 and CDR2: MDHEN, SYDVKM. Between the trimmed V and J ends, which lost 7 bases and 3 bases, there was a span of 16 bases. For the CDR3, the DNA is TGTGCCAGCATTTCAGGGGCGCCTATCTACGAGCAGTACTTC. Amino acids: CASISGAPIYEQYF.

This clone was detected only a few times. This chain joins TRBV6-5 and TRBJ2-2, with 8 bases aligning to TRBD2. CDR1 and CDR2 (germline): MNHEY, SVGAGI. Unmatched junction bases numbered 4, after V lost 7 bases and J lost 0 bases. The CDR3 has 15 amino acids. CDR3 bases: TGTGCCAGCACCCCAGCGGGGGCGAACACCGGGGAGCTGTTTTTT. It yields the protein CASTPAGANTGELFF.

Notes on this clone: Other DNA variants within this sample encode the same CDR3. This chain joins TRBV18 and TRBJ1-4; D remains ambiguous. V dropped 3 bases and J dropped 4 bases, with 6 bases sitting between them. This CDR3 comprises 13 residues. Germline V CDR1 and CDR2: KGHSH, LQKENI. The CDR3 loop reads CASSPGLNEKLFF. CDR3 DNA sequence: TGTGCCAGCTCACCTGGGCTTAATGAAAAACTGTTTTTT.

The rearrangement uses TRBV27 and TRBJ1-2; TRBD1 aligns across 7 bases. Germline V lookup: CDR1 MNHEY, CDR2 SMNVEV (reference sequence). CDR3 length equals 16 residues. With V trimmed by 6 bases and J by 0 bases, 10 bases remained unmatched. DNA of the CDR3: TGTGCCAGCAGGGGCCGGGACAGACTTGCTAACTATGGCTACACCTTC. Residues: CASRGRDRLANYGYTF.

As DNA, the CDR3 is TGTGCTAGTGGTTTAGGGGGCACGGGGAGTTCCTATAATTCACCCCTCCACTTT. Translated: CASGLGGTGSSYNSPLHF. The chain carries TRBV12-5 and TRBJ1-6, with 7 positions matching TRBD1. The V and J ends lost 3 bases and 1 base, in that order; junction bases with no gene match: 9. CDR3 size: 18 residues. Looked up from germline, CDR1 is LGHNT and CDR2 is FRNRAP.

The chain uses TRBV21-1 and TRBJ1-3; TRBD1 reflects the table's D call only, with no check against the DNA. TRBV21-1 is marked as a pseudogene. This CDR3 is built from 19 residues. CDR3 protein: CASSKWAFGQARRGNTIYF. The DNA of the CDR3 is TGTGCCAGCAGCAAATGGGCGTTTGGACAGGCGCGTCGGGGAAACACCATATATTTT.

The rearrangement links TRBV6-6 to TRBJ2-7; D is perhaps TRBD1 (5 bases). CDR3 length: 14 amino acids. Germline loops: CDR1 MNHNY, CDR2 SVGAGI (reference sequence). The V end lost 7 bases, the J end lost 3 bases, and 16 bases lay between the germline ends. CDR3 bases: TGTGCCAGCAACCTGGGGCAGAATGTCTACGAGCAGTACTTC. Its protein product is CASNLGQNVYEQYF.

A single count supports this clone. The chain employs TRBV6-6 and TRBJ1-6; 10 bases line up with TRBD1. Per the germline V gene, CDR1 is MNHNY and CDR2 is SVGAGI (reference sequence). Trimming cost V 0 bases and J 9 bases; bases outside gene matches: 2. CDR3 length equals 15 residues. The CDR3 loop is CASSYSTGGGSPLHF. DNA for the CDR3: TGTGCCAGCAGTTACTCGACAGGGGGCGGTTCACCCCTCCACTTT.

This clone appeared a single time. The rearrangement joins TRBV5-1 to TRBJ1-4; D is unclear. This CDR3 comprises 14 residues. The germline gives CDR1 SGHRS, CDR2 YFSETQ. Trimming left V 0 bases short and J 4 bases short, with 7 bases between. The CDR3, as DNA: TGCGCCAGCAGCTTGGAAGCGGGTAATGAAAAACTGTTTTTT. Residues: CASSLEAGNEKLFF.

The CDR3 loop is CASSETGNTEAFF. The CDR3, as DNA: TGTGCCAGCAGTGAAACAGGGAACACTGAAGCTTTCTTT. The chain employs TRBV6-1 and TRBJ1-1; TRBD1 is a possible D gene (5 bases). Trimming cost V 2 bases and J 1 base, with 5 bases left between them. This CDR3 is built from 13 residues. In germline, CDR1 is MNHNS, CDR2 SASEGT.

V usage is TRBV20-1 and J usage is TRBJ2-3; D unclear. Looked up from germline, CDR1 is DFQATT and CDR2 is SNEGSKA (reference sequence). The CDR3 loop spans 10 amino acids. V lost 6 bases and J lost 4, with 5 bases in between. CDR3 region: CSANSDTQYF. CDR3 nucleotide sequence: TGCAGTGCCAACTCAGATACGCAGTATTTT.

This chain connects TRBV5-6 to TRBJ1-2, with a weak D call TRBD1 (6 bases). Germline CDR1 SGHDT, CDR2 YYEEEE. The CDR3 loop spans 14 amino acids. V lost 1 base and J 6 bases, leaving 13 bases between the germline ends. CDR3 nucleotide sequence: TGTGCCAGCAGCTTGCAGGGGCGAGGGGATGGCTACACCTTC. Translating it yields CASSLQGRGDGYTF.

V and J are TRBV18 and TRBJ1-6, with TRBD1 matching 10 bases. Germline CDR1 and CDR2: KGHSH and LQKENI. CDR3 length: 17 residues. V gave up 4 bases and J gave up 8 bases; unmatched junction bases: 11. CDR3 loop: CASSQKNTGTGDSPLHF. CDR3 bases: TGTGCCAGCTCACAAAAGAATACCGGGACAGGGGATTCACCCCTCCACTTT.